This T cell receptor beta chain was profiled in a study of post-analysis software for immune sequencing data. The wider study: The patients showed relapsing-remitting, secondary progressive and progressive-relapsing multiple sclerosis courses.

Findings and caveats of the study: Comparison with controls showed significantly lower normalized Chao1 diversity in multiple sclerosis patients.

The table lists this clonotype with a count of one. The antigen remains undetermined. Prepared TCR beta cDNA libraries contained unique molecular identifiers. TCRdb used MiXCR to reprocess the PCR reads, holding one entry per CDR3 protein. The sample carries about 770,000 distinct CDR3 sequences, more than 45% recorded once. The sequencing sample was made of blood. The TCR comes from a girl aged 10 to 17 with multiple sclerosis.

CDR3 sequence reads: CASTPSWTEETQYF. CDR3 bases: TGTGCCAGCACCCCTTCGTGGACGGAGGAGACCCAGTACTTC. The chain recombines TRBV7-9 with TRBJ2-5; D remains unclear. Germline V gives CDR1 SEHNR, CDR2 FQNEAQ (reference sequence). The germline V and J ends were trimmed by 7 bases and 5 bases, with 17 bases remaining between them. This CDR3 has 14 amino acids.